Here is one T cell receptor beta chain with its context. The antigen is unknown. This sample is part of a study of graft-versus-host responses after intestinal transplantation. Assay: immunoSEQ multiplex PCR; the TCRdb copy retains only in-frame clones and omits some. The sample includes roughly 100,000 clones, more than 85% of them seen just once. The CDR3 sequence is 15 residues long. Trimming took off 3 bases at V and 6 bases at J, with 14 bases between the two ends. Per germline, CDR1 MGHDK and CDR2 SYGVNS. The sequence was obtained from a human donor who received an intestinal transplant. Specimen: unstimulated CD4+ T cells sorted from spleen or lymph node cells, collected before intestinal transplant. The V gene is TRBV25-1, the J gene TRBJ2-2; no reliable D call. CDR3 nucleotides: TGTGCCAGCAGTGACAGAAGTTCGTACGCCGGGGAGCTGTTTTTT. It translates to CASSDRSSYAGELFF.